The entry below gives a single TCR beta chain sequence along with its context. Its antigen is not yet known. Base qualities are not provided; no much larger clone lies one nucleotide away. TCRbeta repertoires were sequenced from genomic DNA with the immunoSEQ hsTCRB assay version 4 in survey mode. Genomic DNA was diluted to roughly 9.2 ng/uL, using up to roughly 1 ug per sample for TCRbeta sequencing. On the study's bioinformatics: TCRbeta data analysis was done in ImmunoSeq Analyzer 3.0, and diversity was calculated on productive nucleotide rearrangements. Lower-bound TCR diversity was estimated with the improved Chao index, and clonality with the Gini coefficient using the Immunarch R package. Different nucleotide rearrangements encoding the same CDR3beta amino acid sequence were counted as distinct clonotypes. Differential abundance analysis found TCRbeta sequences that were significantly enriched in antigen-responding cells compared with anti-CD3/anti-CD28-activated cells. GLIPH2 clustered TCRs by predicted peptide-MHC specificity, both within individual participants and across merged participant data sets. TCRdb holds this immuneACCESS table with in-frame rearrangements only. Some clones are missing; in checked studies, unresolved V genes explain under half, and the rest has no known cause. V and J calls and clone size are given by that table; D and trimming were obtained from the DNA. This sample has about 64,000 clones in its table, and 70% to 75% of those were observed once. In total, the top ten clones hold around 1.7% of the sample.

The sample originates from a study of persistence of HIV-infected CD4 T cells (dated by TCRdb to between 2020 and 2021). With regard to the full study: The study isolated CMV- and HIV-1 Gag-responding CD4+ T cells from ART-treated individuals to examine antigen-driven clonal expansion of HIV-1-infected cells. The median time participants had been on suppressive ART was 8 to 9 years. Proviral sequencing was used to assess clonality among infected cells, whereas TCRbeta sequencing gauged the clonality of all cells within each sorted population. Peripheral blood samples of up to 180 mL were taken at multiple time points, with the exception of a couple of participants who underwent leukapheresis at a single time point. Cross-participant TCR cluster analysis included about eight participants for CMV and six or seven participants for Gag. Study-wide conclusions, independent of this receptor: Bulk TCR analyses could not be restricted to the rare CMV-responding cells that actually carried HIV-1 proviruses. Significantly lower TCRbeta richness was observed in CMV- and Gag-responding cells than in anti-CD3/anti-CD28-responding cells, and higher oligoclonality was observed in CMV-responding cells than in CD3/CD28-stimulated and Gag-responding cells. Within the same sorted populations, how oligoclonal the TCRs were correlated with how oligoclonal the proviruses were. Few individuals were included in the study, and only a limited range of antigens was tested. Enrichment of degenerate expanded CDR3beta sequences was found in antigen-responding cells, suggesting convergent selection of CD4+ responses to CMV and Gag.

V is clipped by 4 bases and J by 2 bases, and the sequence between their germline boundaries is 10 bases long. Including the terminal cysteine and phenylalanine, the CDR3 comprises 14 residues. The entry retains the CDR3 DNA only, 42 bases that are in frame from base 1. CDR1 and CDR2 are read off the germline V gene (reference sequence) as SEHNR and FQNEAQ. Explained via the paper, the treatment or condition label denotes: suppressive antiretroviral therapy. Cells were stimulated with a pool of overlapping HIV-1 Gag 15-mer peptides at roughly 1 ug per peptide per mL. Memory populations depleted of antigen-responding cells were obtained by sorting nonresponding CD40L-negative CD69-negative CD45RO-high memory CD4+ T cells. HIV-1-infected adults in whom suppressive ART had been started during chronic infection were enrolled as participants. For at least 4 years, participants had undetectable plasma HIV-1 RNA, below 50 copies/mL. To be included, participants needed a CD4+ T cell count above 400 cells/uL and a positive CMV serology. Before stimulation, PBMCs were isolated using density centrifugation and depleted of CD8+ T cells. For about 20 hours, CD8-depleted PBMCs were stimulated with anti-CD28/CD49d costimulation, a CD40-blocking antibody, and enfuvirtide, which was added to prevent new infections. Sorting was done on either a Beckman Coulter MoFlo Legacy or an XDP sorter, and propidium iodide was used to exclude dead cells. Genomic DNA was extracted using the QIAamp DNA Mini Kit for samples with more than one million cells and using the Quick-DNA Microprep Kit for all other samples.

The TCR originated in an adult man with HIV who was CMV-seropositive. The chain employs TRBV7-9 and TRBJ2-3; the D segment may tentatively be TRBD1 or TRBD2, each giving 5 matched bases. The sample consisted of CD4+ T cells sorted from PBMCs after roughly 18-hour stimulation, taken from a patient who received antiretroviral therapy. The meaning of the sample's cell subset or site label: CD40L-CD69- CD45RO-high memory CD4 T cells not responding to Gag peptides. Read as DNA, the sequence is TGTGCCAGCAGCTCCCCCGGGACCACAGATACGCAGTATTTT. Translation gives CASSSPGTTDTQYF.